This T cell receptor beta chain was observed in a study of T cell responses to AZD1222 COVID-19 vaccine. Study results and limitations: Scientists sampled the repertoires only once the peak T cell response had passed. Recipients of AZD1222 seropositive at baseline numbered only 6 or 7. Donors were chiefly white British, with a greater number of females, and clonal diversity was perhaps underestimated. Spike-specific TCR breadth and depth went up after people got two AZD1222 doses.

The assay was immunoSEQ multiplex PCR, and TCRdb's table has in-frame clones only and misses some. The sample contains tens of thousands of clones, approximately 80% of which appear only once. This clone was detected a few times. As yet, its antigen is unknown. The clonotype was recovered from an adult in good health. Sequencing was performed on peripheral blood, taken on day 0 of AZD1222 vaccination.

This CDR3 reads CAEIPRASNQPQHF. The CDR3 coding sequence is TGTGCCGAAATACCAAGGGCCAGCAATCAGCCCCAGCATTTT. The gene calls are TRBV10-3 and TRBJ1-5; D remains unclear. CDR1 is ENHRY and CDR2 is SYGVKD in the germline V gene. This CDR3 region has 14 residues. Trimming took off 11 bases at V and 1 base at J, with 15 bases between the two ends.